Listed below are T cell receptor beta chains from one sample, sequenced in a study of CD8+CD57+ T cells in acquired aplastic anemia. Via MiXCR, TCRdb re-called the reads, giving one row per CDR3 protein. This sample carries fewer than 250,000 distinct CDR3 sequences, under 50% of them seen once, and the ten largest clones take just under 20%. Input material: sorted CD4+, CD8+, or CD8+CD57+ T cells (not recorded which) from PBMCs. These receptors were obtained from a human donor with aplastic anemia. Each CDR3 is given with its conserved first and last residue. Fields, in order: J gene, D gene, V gene, clone size, CDR3 protein, CDR3 DNA. A D gene is named only where the DNA matches it firmly. The size entry is marked missing in some rows and otherwise reads once, few, many or a size class.

TRBJ2-1	-	TRBV4-2	-	CASSRGLDNEQFF	TGTGCCAGCAGCCGGGGGCTAGACAATGAGCAGTTCTTC
TRBJ2-2	TRBD1	TRBV10-2	many	CASRDRVAGELFF	TGCGCCAGCAGGGACAGGGTTGCCGGGGAGCTGTTTTTT
TRBJ2-5	-	TRBV20-1	-	CSARSWGLQETQYF	TGCAGTGCTAGGAGCTGGGGGCTACAAGAGACCCAGTACTTC
TRBJ2-2	-	TRBV2	-	CACSSTTNTGELFF	TGTGCCTGCAGCTCCACAACGAACACCGGGGAGCTGTTTTTT
TRBJ2-1	TRBD2	TRBV19	once	CASSTAGGWINNEQFF	TGTGCCAGTAGCACAGCGGGAGGCTGGATAAACAATGAGCAGTTCTTC
TRBJ1-6	-	TRBV5-1	few	CASSLASGLNSPLHF	TGCGCCAGCAGCTTGGCTTCCGGGTTAAATTCACCCCTCCACTTT
TRBJ1-4	TRBD1	TRBV7-8	-	CASSFSTGGEKLFF	TGTGCCAGCAGCTTTTCGACAGGGGGAGAAAAACTGTTTTTT
TRBJ2-5	-	TRBV4-3	-	CASSQDVGGETQYF	TGCGCCAGCAGCCAAGATGTGGGAGGAGAGACCCAGTACTTC
TRBJ1-2	-	TRBV19	-	CAEGGRNGYTF	TGTGCTGAGGGGGGGCGAAATGGCTACACCTTC
TRBJ2-2	TRBD1	TRBV5-1	many	CASSAAGTGGQGHGELFF	TGCGCCAGCAGCGCCGCCGGGACAGGGGGTCAGGGACACGGGGAGCTGTTTTTT
TRBJ1-2	-	TRBV10-3	-	CAISESSGNGYTF	TGTGCCATCAGTGAGTCCTCGGGGAATGGCTACACCTTC